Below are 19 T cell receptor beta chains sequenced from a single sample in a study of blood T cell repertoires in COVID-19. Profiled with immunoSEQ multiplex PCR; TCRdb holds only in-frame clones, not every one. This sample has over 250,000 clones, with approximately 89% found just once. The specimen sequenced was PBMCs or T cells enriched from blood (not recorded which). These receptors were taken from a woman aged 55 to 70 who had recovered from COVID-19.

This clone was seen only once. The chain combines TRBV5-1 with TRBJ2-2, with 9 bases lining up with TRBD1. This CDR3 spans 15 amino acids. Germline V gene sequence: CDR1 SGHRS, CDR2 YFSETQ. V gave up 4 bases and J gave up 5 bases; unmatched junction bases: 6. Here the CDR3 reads CASSLGTGRTGELFF. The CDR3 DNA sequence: TGCGCCAGCAGCCTAGGGACAGGGCGGACCGGGGAGCTGTTTTTT.

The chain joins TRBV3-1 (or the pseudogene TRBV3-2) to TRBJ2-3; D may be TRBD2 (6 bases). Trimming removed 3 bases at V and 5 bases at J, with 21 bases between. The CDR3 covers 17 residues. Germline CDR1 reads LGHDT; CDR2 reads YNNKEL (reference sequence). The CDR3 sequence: CASSQLWTTGSVDTQYF. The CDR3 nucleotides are TGTGCCAGCAGCCAGTTGTGGACCACCGGGAGTGTAGATACGCAGTATTTT.

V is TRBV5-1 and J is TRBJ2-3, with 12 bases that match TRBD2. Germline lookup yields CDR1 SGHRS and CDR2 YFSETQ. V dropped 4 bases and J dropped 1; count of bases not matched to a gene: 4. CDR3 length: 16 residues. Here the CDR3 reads CASSMGLAGRTDTQYF. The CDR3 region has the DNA TGCGCCAGCAGCATGGGACTAGCGGGCCGCACAGATACGCAGTATTTT.

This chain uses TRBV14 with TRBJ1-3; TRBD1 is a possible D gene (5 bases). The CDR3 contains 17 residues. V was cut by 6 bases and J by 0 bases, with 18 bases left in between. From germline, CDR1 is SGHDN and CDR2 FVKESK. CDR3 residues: CASSRGPPDLSGNTIYF. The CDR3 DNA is TGTGCCAGCAGTAGGGGTCCCCCAGATCTCTCTGGAAACACCATATATTTT.

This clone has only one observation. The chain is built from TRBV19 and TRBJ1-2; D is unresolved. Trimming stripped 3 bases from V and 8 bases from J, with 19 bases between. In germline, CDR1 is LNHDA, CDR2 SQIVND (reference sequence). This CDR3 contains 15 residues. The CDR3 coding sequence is TGTGCCAGTAGTATCTTGGATACAACAAGAGGGGGCTACACCTTC. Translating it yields CASSILDTTRGGYTF.

CDR3 bases: TGTGCCAGCAGCTTAGGGCTGAGGTTAAACACTGAAGCTTTCTTT. Translated, it gives CASSLGLRLNTEAFF. This rearrangement joins TRBV7-8 to TRBJ1-1; D remains ambiguous. The germline V and J ends were trimmed by 1 base and 2 bases, with 11 bases remaining between them. Germline CDR1 is SGHVS and CDR2 is FQNEAQ. CDR3 length equals 15 residues.

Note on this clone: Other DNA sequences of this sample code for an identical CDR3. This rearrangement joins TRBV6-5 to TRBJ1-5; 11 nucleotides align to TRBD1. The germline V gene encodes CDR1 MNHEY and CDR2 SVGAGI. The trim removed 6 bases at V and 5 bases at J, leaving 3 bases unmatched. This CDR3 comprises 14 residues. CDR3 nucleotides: TGTGCCAGCAGGACGGGACAGGGGGATCAGCCCCAGCATTTT. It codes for CASRTGQGDQPQHF.

The CDR3 spells CASSNGGGGEQFF. The DNA of the CDR3 is TGTGCCAGCTCGAACGGGGGGGGAGGCGAGCAGTTCTTC. V gene TRBV7-6 combines with J gene TRBJ2-1; 8 nucleotides agree with TRBD2. J lost 10 bases, V lost 8 bases, and 10 bases had no gene match. The CDR3 spans 13 residues. Germline V gene lookup returns CDR1 SGHVS and CDR2 FNYEAQ. The full variable domain, rest sourced from reference TRBV7-6 and TRBJ2-1, is GAGVSQSPRYKVTKRGQDVALRCDPISGHVSLYWYRQALGQGPEFLTYFNYEAQQDKSGLPNDRFSAERPEGSISTLTIQRTEQRDSAMYRCASSNGGGGEQFFGPGTRLTVL.

The CDR3 DNA follows: TGTGCCAGCACCGAAACGGGACTTAACGAGCAGTACTTC. Translating gives CASTETGLNEQYF. The gene calls are TRBV12-3 or TRBV12-4 and TRBJ2-7, with D perhaps TRBD2 (6 bases). The CDR3 is 13 residues long. With 7 bases removed from V and 5 bases from J, the gap between germline ends came to 15 bases.

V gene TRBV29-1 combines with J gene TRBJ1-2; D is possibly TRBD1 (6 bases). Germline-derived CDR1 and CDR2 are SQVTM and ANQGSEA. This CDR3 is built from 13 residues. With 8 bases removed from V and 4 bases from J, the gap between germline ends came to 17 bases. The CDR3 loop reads CSTTGTLGYGYTF. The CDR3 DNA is TGCAGCACAACAGGGACCCTAGGCTATGGCTACACCTTC. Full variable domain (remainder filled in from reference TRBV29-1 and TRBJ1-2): SAVISQKPSRDICQRGTSLTIQCQVDSQVTMMFWYRQQPGQSLTLIATANQGSEATYESGFVIDKFPISRPNLTFSTLTVSNMSPEDSSIYLCSTTGTLGYGYTFGSGTRLTVV.

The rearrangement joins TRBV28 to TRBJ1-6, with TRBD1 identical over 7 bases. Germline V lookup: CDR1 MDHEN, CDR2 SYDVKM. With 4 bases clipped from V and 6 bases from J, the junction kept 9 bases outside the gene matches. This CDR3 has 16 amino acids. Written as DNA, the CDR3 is TGTGCCAGCAGTTCGCAGGGGGATCCCCCTAATTCACCCCTCCACTTT. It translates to CASSSQGDPPNSPLHF.

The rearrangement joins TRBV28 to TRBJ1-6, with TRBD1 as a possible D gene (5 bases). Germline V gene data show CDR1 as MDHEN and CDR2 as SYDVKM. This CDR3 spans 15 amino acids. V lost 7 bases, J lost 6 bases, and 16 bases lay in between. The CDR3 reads CASTPPRQTNSPLHF. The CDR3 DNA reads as TGTGCCAGCACTCCGCCCCGACAGACTAATTCACCCCTCCACTTT.

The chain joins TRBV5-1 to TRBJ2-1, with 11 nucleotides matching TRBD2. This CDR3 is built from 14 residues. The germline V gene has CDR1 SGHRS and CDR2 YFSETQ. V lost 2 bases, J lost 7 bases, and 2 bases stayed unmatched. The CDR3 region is CASSLRLAGNEQFF. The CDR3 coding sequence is TGCGCCAGCAGCTTAAGACTAGCGGGGAATGAGCAGTTCTTC.

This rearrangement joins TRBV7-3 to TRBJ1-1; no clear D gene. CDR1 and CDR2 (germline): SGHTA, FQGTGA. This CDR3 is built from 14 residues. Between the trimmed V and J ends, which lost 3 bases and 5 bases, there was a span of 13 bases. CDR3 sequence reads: CASSFAGSGTEAFF. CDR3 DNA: TGTGCCAGCAGCTTCGCCGGTTCCGGGACTGAAGCTTTCTTT.

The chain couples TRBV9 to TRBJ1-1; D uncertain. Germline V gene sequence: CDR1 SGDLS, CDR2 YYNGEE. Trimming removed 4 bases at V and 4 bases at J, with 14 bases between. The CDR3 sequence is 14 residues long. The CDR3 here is CASSPRVGITEAFF. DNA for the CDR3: TGTGCCAGCAGCCCCCGGGTTGGTATCACTGAAGCTTTCTTT.

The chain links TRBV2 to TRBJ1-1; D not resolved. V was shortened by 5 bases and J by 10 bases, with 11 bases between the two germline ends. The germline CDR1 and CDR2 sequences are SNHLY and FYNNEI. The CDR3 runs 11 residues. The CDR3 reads CASSQTPGAFF. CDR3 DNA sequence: TGTGCCAGCAGTCAGACTCCCGGAGCTTTCTTT.

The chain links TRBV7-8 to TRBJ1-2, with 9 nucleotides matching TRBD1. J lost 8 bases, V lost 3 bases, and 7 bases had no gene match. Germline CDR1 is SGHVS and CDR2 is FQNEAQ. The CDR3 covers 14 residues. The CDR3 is CASSLDRGGDGYTF. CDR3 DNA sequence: TGTGCCAGCAGCTTGGACAGGGGAGGTGACGGCTACACCTTC.

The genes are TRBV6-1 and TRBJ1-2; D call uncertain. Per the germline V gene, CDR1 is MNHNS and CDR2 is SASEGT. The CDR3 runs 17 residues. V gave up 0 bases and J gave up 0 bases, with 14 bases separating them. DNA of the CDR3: TGTGCCAGCAGTGAAGCGATAATAACGGTAGCTAACTATGGCTACACCTTC. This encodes CASSEAIITVANYGYTF.

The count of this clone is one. CDR3 in DNA: TGTGCCAGCAGCCTCGACAGGCCGAGCACTGAAGCTTTCTTT. Translation gives CASSLDRPSTEAFF. The chain has TRBV6-5 and TRBJ1-1; possibly TRBD1 for D (6 bases). CDR1 is MNHEY and CDR2 is SVGAGI in the germline V gene. V gave up 6 bases and J gave up 4 bases, with 15 bases separating them. The CDR3 sequence is 14 residues long.